The T cell receptor (beta chain) described here comes from a study of prognosis after radiotherapy for stage I lung cancer (dated by TCRdb to the early 2020s). Notes on the research overall: Between early 2018 and early 2019, over 15 patients with stage I NSCLC were enrolled in Nanjing, China. Tumor histology was squamous cell carcinoma in seven or eight patients and adenocarcinoma in about a dozen. This study profiled peripheral blood TCR beta repertoires from stage I NSCLC patients before and after stereotactic body radiotherapy and linked the repertoires to distant failure. A total of approximately 40 blood samples from 19 patients were sequenced, with one sample obtained before and one obtained after SBRT for each patient. Distant metastases were developed by four of the 19 patients after SBRT, at a median of 7 months, whereas no significant progression was observed in the other 15 patients. Among the enrolled patients, 14 to 15 had newly diagnosed primary stage I lung tumors, while a few had oligometastatic NSCLC following surgical resection of the primary tumor. Concurrent therapy was not administered to any patient alongside SBRT. Image-guided IMRT or VMAT was used to deliver SBRT in 3 to 5 fractions at a biologically effective dose of at least 100 Gy. The cohort was made up of about 13 men and 6 or 7 women, with a median age of about 74 years and an age range of about 50 to 84 years. All patients were regarded as medically inoperable, because of comorbidities in about eleven patients and refusal of surgery in roughly seven patients. Overall study results and their limits: No determination of tumor specificity was made for expanded TCR clones. None of the reported P values were adjusted for multiple comparisons. Post-SBRT Shannon entropy and its change from baseline were lower in patients who developed distant metastases; baseline Shannon entropy was not associated with metastases. Differences in TRBV and TRBJ usage frequencies by metastasis status were reportedly observed in two V genes at baseline and in nine V and two J genes after SBRT. After SBRT, the count of unique TCR clones dropped from a median of approximately 10,000 beforehand to nearly 7,000 afterward (Wilcoxon paired P=0.011). The study was limited by the small cohort and short follow-up, and independent validation of the study findings is required.

This clonotype is identified as medium-sized (0.01 to 0.1%). The target of this receptor is not known. Base qualities are not recorded, but no much larger clone differs from it by a single base. Two rounds of multiplex PCR on genomic DNA were used to amplify the TCR beta CDR3 region. In the first round of PCR, primers specific to each TRBV and TRBJ gene were used, and the primer sequences are filed in Chinese patent CN105087789A. Universal primers were used in the second round of PCR. The Roche High Pure PCR Template Preparation Kit was used to extract genomic DNA from frozen PBMCs. Libraries were sequenced paired-end with 151 bp reads on an Illumina HiSeq 3000. In the source study's methods: CutAdapt was used to discard raw reads that did not contain the multiplex PCR primer sequences. PEAR was used to merge high-quality paired reads into contigs. MiXCR assigned TRB V, D and J gene segments to each contig by aligning to reference sequences. To remove sequencing errors, CDR3 sequences were clustered according to base quality and sequence similarity. Diversity was calculated as Shannon entropy divided by the natural log of the number of productive TCR sequences. One minus Shannon entropy divided by the natural log of the number of unique clonotypes was used as the definition of clonality. Progression-free survival cut-offs for repertoire metrics were chosen using the Youden index of ROC curves, with analyses run in R 3.5.3. TCRdb's own reprocessing of the public reads used fastp at Q25 and MiXCR and kept productive beta chains. All rows with the same CDR3 protein become a single entry with the most common DNA and genes. TCRdb, not the original authors, processed these V and J calls. This sample holds about 14,000 distinct CDR3 sequences; 56% were observed only once. The top ten hold roughly 25% of the sample.

All patients had node-negative disease on CT and PET/CT, and none had a history of other malignancies or had previously received chemotherapy or radiotherapy. At each of two time points, 6 to 7.5 milliliters of peripheral venous blood were collected in EDTA tubes. Ficoll-Paque Plus density-gradient centrifugation was used to isolate PBMCs. Right after collection, samples were placed at -80 degrees C and kept there until analysis. From the germline V gene (reference sequence), CDR1 is DFQATT and CDR2 is SNEGSKA. From the cysteine through the phenylalanine, the CDR3 covers 14 amino acids. Kept here is only the CDR3 DNA, which spans 42 bases and is read in frame from base 1. Clipping removes 6 bases from V and 3 bases from J, with 8 as the unmatched junction base count.

This material consisted of PBMCs, taken before or after stereotactic body radiation therapy (not recorded which). The chain was built from TRBV20-1 and TRBJ1-1, and TRBD1 matches 9 of the central bases. The clonotype was recovered from a donor aged 50 or older with non-small cell lung cancer. The CDR3 has the sequence CSAIRTGADTEAFF. DNA sequence: TGCAGTGCCATACGGACAGGGGCCGACACTGAAGCTTTCTTT.